This T cell receptor (beta chain) was sequenced during a study of blood T cell repertoires in COVID-19. Trimming took off 5 bases at V and 4 bases at J, with 15 bases between the two ends. There are 15 residues in the CDR3. Germline loops: CDR1 MNHEY, CDR2 SVGAGI. Source study methods: The assay estimated nucleated cells by amplifying reference gene primers. Sequencing was performed with immunoSEQ multiplex PCR; in TCRdb, only in-frame clones are kept and a portion is missing. The V and J calls and clone size were taken over from that table, and D and trimming were inferred from the DNA. Here the sample spans 130,000 to 150,000 clones, approximately 87% being singletons.

This chain uses TRBV6-5 with TRBJ1-3, with D perhaps TRBD1 (6 bases). Specimen: peripheral blood. This receptor was taken from a woman between 45 and 60 years old with active or convalescent COVID-19. The CDR3: CASSQAGASGNTIYF. The DNA for the CDR3 is TGTGCCAGCAGTCAGGCGGGGGCATCGGGAAACACCATATATTTT.